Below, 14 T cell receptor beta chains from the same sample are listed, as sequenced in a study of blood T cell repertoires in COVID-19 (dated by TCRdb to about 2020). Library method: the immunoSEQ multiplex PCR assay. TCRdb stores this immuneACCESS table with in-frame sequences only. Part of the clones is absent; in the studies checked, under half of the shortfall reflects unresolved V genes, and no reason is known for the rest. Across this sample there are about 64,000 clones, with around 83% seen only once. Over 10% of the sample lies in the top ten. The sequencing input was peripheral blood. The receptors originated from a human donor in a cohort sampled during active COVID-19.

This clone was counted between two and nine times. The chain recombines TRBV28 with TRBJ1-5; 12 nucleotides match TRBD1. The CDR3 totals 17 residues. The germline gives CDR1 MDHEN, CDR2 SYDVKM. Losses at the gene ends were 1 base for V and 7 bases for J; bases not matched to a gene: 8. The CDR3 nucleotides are TGTGCCAGCAGTTTATTGGGGACAGGGGGCCGGAGGCAGCCCCAGCATTTT. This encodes CASSLLGTGGRRQPQHF.

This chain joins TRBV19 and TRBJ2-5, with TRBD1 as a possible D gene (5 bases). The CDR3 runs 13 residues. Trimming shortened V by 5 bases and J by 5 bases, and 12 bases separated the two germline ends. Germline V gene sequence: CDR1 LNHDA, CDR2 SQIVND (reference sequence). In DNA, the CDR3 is TGTGCCAGTAGTCCCAGGGTGGGGGAGACCCAGTACTTC. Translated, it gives CASSPRVGETQYF. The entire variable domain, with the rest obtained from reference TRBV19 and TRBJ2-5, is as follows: DGGITQSPKYLFRKEGQNVTLSCEQNLNHDAMYWYRQDPGQGLRLIYYSQIVNDFQKGDIAEGYSVSREKKESFPLTVTSAQKNPTAFYLCASSPRVGETQYFGPGTRLLVL.

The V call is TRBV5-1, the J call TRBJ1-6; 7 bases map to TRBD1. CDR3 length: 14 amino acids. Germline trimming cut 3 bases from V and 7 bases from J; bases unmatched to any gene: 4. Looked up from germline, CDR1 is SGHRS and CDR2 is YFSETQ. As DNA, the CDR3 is TGCGCCAGCAGCTCCGGGACAGAAAATTCACCCCTCCACTTT. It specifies CASSSGTENSPLHF.

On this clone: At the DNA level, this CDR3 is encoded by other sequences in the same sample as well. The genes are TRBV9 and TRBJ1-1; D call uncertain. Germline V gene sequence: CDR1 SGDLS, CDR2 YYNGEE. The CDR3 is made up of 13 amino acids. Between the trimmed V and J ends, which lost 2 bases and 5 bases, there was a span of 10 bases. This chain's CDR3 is CASSVSLRTEAFF. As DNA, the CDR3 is TGTGCCAGCAGCGTTTCTTTACGGACTGAAGCTTTCTTT.

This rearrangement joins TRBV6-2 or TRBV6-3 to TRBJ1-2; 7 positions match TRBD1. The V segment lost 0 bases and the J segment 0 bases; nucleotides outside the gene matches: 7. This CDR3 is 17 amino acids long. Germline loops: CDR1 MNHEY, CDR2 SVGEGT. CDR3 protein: CASSYSKGQVANYGYTF. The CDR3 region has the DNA TGTGCCAGCAGTTACTCGAAAGGACAGGTCGCTAACTATGGCTACACCTTC.

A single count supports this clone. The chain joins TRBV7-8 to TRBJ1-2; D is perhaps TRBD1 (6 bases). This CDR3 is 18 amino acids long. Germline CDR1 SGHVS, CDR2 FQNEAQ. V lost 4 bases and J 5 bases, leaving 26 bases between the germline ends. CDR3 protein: CASSWMGAGGGQKYGYTF. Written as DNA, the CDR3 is TGTGCCAGCAGCTGGATGGGGGCCGGGGGGGGCCAGAAATATGGCTACACCTTC.

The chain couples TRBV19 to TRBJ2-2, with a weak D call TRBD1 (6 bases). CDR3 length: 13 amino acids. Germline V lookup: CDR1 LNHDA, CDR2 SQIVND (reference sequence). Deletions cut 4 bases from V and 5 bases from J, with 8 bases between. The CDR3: CASSTRGTGELFF. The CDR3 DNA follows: TGTGCCAGTAGTACTAGGGGGACCGGGGAGCTGTTTTTT.

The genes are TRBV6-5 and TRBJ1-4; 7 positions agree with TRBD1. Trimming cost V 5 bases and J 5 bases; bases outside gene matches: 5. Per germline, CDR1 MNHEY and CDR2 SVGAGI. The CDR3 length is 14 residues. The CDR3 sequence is CASSRQGQNEKLFF. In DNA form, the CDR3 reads TGTGCCAGCAGTCGACAGGGCCAGAATGAAAAACTGTTTTTT.

CDR3 region: CAISDGTGSDTQYF. CDR3 sequence (DNA): TGTGCCATCAGTGATGGGACAGGTAGCGATACGCAGTATTTT. The chain uses TRBV10-3 and TRBJ2-3; 8 bases agree with TRBD1. The CDR3 has 14 residues. CDR1 is ENHRY, CDR2 SYGVKD, per germline. After removal of 3 bases from V and 6 bases from J, the junction contained 5 bases not matched to a gene.

DNA for the CDR3: TGCAGCGTTGGGCCAAGACCCAGGGCAGATACGCAGTATTTT. Amino acids: CSVGPRPRADTQYF. The rearrangement joins TRBV29-1 to TRBJ2-3, with a possible D match to TRBD1 (5 bases). Germline CDR1 and CDR2: SQVTM and ANQGSEA. The CDR3 loop spans 14 amino acids. Trimming pared 4 bases from V and 4 bases from J, leaving 15 bases between.

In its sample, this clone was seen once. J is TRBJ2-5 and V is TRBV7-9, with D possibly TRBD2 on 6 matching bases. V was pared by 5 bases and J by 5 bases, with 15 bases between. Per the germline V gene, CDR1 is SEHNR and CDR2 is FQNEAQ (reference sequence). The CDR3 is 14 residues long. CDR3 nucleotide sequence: TGTGCCAGCAGCCGGGACTCGGAGCGGGAGACCCAGTACTTC. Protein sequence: CASSRDSERETQYF.

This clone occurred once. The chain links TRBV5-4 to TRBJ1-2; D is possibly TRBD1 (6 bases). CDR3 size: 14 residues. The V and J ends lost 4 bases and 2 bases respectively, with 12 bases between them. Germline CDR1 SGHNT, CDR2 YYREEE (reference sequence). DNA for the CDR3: TGTGCCAGCAGCGGAGCAGGGACAAACTATGGCTACACCTTC. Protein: CASSGAGTNYGYTF. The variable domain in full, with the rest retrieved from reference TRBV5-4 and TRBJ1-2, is ETGVTQSPTHLIKTRGQQVTLRCSSQSGHNTVSWYQQALGQGPQFIFQYYREEENGRGNFPPRFSGLQFPNYSSELNVNALELDDSALYLCASSGAGTNYGYTFGSGTRLTVV.

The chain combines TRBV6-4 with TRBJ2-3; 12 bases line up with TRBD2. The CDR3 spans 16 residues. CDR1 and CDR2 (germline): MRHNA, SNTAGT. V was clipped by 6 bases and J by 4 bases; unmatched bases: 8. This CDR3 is CASRKTSGGQADTQYF. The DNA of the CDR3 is TGTGCCAGCAGGAAAACTAGCGGGGGGCAGGCAGATACGCAGTATTTT.

CDR3 DNA sequence: TGTGCCAGCTCACCTACCCTAGTACCAGATACGCAGTATTTT. Protein product: CASSPTLVPDTQYF. The V and J genes are TRBV18 and TRBJ2-3, with no clear D. Germline CDR1 reads KGHSH; CDR2 reads LQKENI. The V gene lost 3 bases and the J gene lost 4 bases, with 11 bases spanning the gap. The CDR3 consists of 14 residues. Based on the CDR3 plus reference TRBV18 and TRBJ2-3, the full variable domain is NAGVMQNPRHLVRRRGQEARLRCSPMKGHSHVYWYRQLPEEGLKFMVYLQKENIIDESGMPKERFSAEFPKEGPSILRIQQVVRGDSAAYFCASSPTLVPDTQYFGPGTRLTVL.